These 12 T cell receptor beta chains came from one sample sequenced in a study of cytomegalovirus exposure and HLA in healthy donors (TCRdb year 2017). Libraries were made using the immunoSEQ multiplex PCR assay. For the multiplex PCR, a mixture combining 60 forward primers for TCR Vbeta segments and 13 reverse primers for TCR Jbeta segments was used. What TCRdb holds here is the immuneACCESS table cut down to in-frame rearrangements. Part of the clones is not present; checked against another copy, under half of the missing clones reflect an unresolved V gene, and the others are unexplained. The sample contains over 120,000 clones, about 80% of them found a single time. Around 2.4% of the sample comes from the top ten. The sample comprised PBMCs. These TCRs come from a woman between 18 and 30 years old in good health and CMV-seropositive.

V is TRBV5-8 and J is TRBJ1-6; D is undetermined. The CDR3 covers 16 residues. CDR1 is SGHTS and CDR2 is YDEGEE in the germline V gene. V lost 3 bases to trimming and J lost 11 bases, with 21 bases between them. The CDR3 coding sequence is TGTGCCAGCAGCTCTGGAGAAATCGCGTATTGGACACCCCTCCACTTT. This sequence encodes CASSSGEIAYWTPLHF.

The chain employs TRBV11-2 and TRBJ2-1; 8 nucleotides line up with TRBD2. Germline values: CDR1 SGHAT, CDR2 FQNNGV. This CDR3 comprises 16 residues. Trimming cost V 0 bases and J 2 bases; bases outside gene matches: 3. Written as DNA, the CDR3 is TGTGCCAGCAGCTTAGAGCCGACTAGCGCCTACAATGAGCAGTTCTTC. Translated, it gives CASSLEPTSAYNEQFF.

The chain uses TRBV5-4 and TRBJ1-2; 7 bases are shared with TRBD1. V lost 3 bases and J lost 4; bases outside the gene matches: 6. Germline V lookup: CDR1 SGHNT, CDR2 YYREEE (reference sequence). The CDR3 is 14 amino acids. The CDR3 DNA reads TGTGCCAGCAGCTGGACAGGAGACCGCTATGGCTACACCTTC. Translation gives CASSWTGDRYGYTF.

The rearrangement uses TRBV7-2 and TRBJ2-3, with D unclear. Germline V gene lookup returns CDR1 SGHTA and CDR2 FQGNSA. V was trimmed by 2 bases and J by 6 bases, leaving 3 bases between them. The CDR3 extends over 11 amino acids. The CDR3 DNA reads TGTGCCAGCAGCTTATCTGATACGCAGTATTTT. It codes for CASSLSDTQYF.

This chain links TRBV27 with TRBJ2-7; 7 nucleotides match TRBD1. The CDR3 extends over 14 amino acids. V shed 3 bases and J 5 bases; nucleotides not matched to a gene: 7. From germline, CDR1 is MNHEY and CDR2 SMNVEV (reference sequence). CDR3 residues: CASSLLLTGDEQYF. The CDR3 nucleotides read TGTGCCAGCAGTTTGCTTCTCACAGGGGACGAGCAGTACTTC.

The rearrangement uses TRBV7-9 and TRBJ2-5; 9 positions match TRBD1. Germline V gene data show CDR1 as SEHNR and CDR2 as FQNEAQ (reference sequence). Trimming took 1 base from V and 3 from J; bases not matched to a gene: 0. CDR3 length: 14 residues. The CDR3 coding sequence is TGTGCCAGCAGCTTAGGGACAGGGGAAGAGACCCAGTACTTC. This encodes CASSLGTGEETQYF.

This clone was detected a few times. As DNA, the CDR3 is TGCGCCAGCAAAGTCGGGGGTTCTGGAAACACCATATATTTT. This codes for CASKVGGSGNTIYF. V is TRBV5-1 and J is TRBJ1-3; the D gene is possibly TRBD1 (5 bases). This CDR3 contains 14 residues. Trimming shortened V by 6 bases and J by 1 base, and 11 bases separated the two germline ends. Germline V lookup: CDR1 SGHRS, CDR2 YFSETQ.

V gene TRBV13 combines with J gene TRBJ2-2, with 10 bases identical to TRBD2. This CDR3 comprises 18 residues. Germline CDR1 PRHDT, CDR2 FYEKMQ (reference sequence). J was trimmed by 1 base and V by 5 bases; bases with no gene match: 10. The CDR3 DNA sequence: TGTGCCAGCAGCCCCGATATGGGGACTAGCGAGAACACCGGGGAGCTGTTTTTT. Translation: CASSPDMGTSENTGELFF.

The J gene is TRBJ1-1, the V gene TRBV7-2; D uncertain. Trimming shortened V by 0 bases and J by 1 base, and 6 bases separated the two germline ends. Germline CDR1 and CDR2: SGHTA and FQGNSA. This CDR3 region has 14 residues. The CDR3 sequence: CASSLAAGNTEAFF. Written as DNA, the CDR3 is TGTGCCAGCAGCTTAGCGGCGGGGAACACTGAAGCTTTCTTT.

The chain links TRBV29-1 to TRBJ2-4, with a weak D call TRBD1 (6 bases). The CDR3 covers 13 residues. The V end lost 4 bases, the J end lost 8 bases, and 15 bases lay between the germline ends. Germline CDR1 and CDR2: SQVTM and ANQGSEA. In nucleotides, the CDR3 is TGCAGCGTTGGACAGGTAAAAGGAGACATTCAGTACTTC. The encoded protein is CSVGQVKGDIQYF.

This clone was observed a handful of times. The rearrangement links TRBV14 to TRBJ2-3; 11 bases line up with TRBD2. CDR1 SGHDN and CDR2 FVKESK come from the germline V gene. Losses at the gene ends were 4 bases for V and 8 bases for J; bases not matched to a gene: 11. This CDR3 has 16 residues. This CDR3 is CASSRPSGGIYGTQYF. In DNA form, the CDR3 reads TGTGCCAGCAGCCGACCTAGCGGGGGGATATACGGTACGCAGTATTTT.

The chain employs TRBV7-2 and TRBJ1-2, with no clear D. Germline-derived CDR1 and CDR2 are SGHTA and FQGNSA. With 1 base removed from V and 3 bases from J, the gap between germline ends came to 6 bases. There are 13 residues in the CDR3. CDR3 sequence: CASSLGRDYGYTF. CDR3 sequence (DNA): TGTGCCAGCAGCTTAGGACGGGACTATGGCTACACCTTC. The full variable domain, its missing parts supplied by reference TRBV7-2 and TRBJ1-2, is GAGVSQSPSNKVTEKGKDVELRCDPISGHTALYWYRQSLGQGLEFLIYFQGNSAPDKSGLPSDRFSAERTGGSVSTLTIQRTQQEDSAVYLCASSLGRDYGYTFGSGTRLTVV.